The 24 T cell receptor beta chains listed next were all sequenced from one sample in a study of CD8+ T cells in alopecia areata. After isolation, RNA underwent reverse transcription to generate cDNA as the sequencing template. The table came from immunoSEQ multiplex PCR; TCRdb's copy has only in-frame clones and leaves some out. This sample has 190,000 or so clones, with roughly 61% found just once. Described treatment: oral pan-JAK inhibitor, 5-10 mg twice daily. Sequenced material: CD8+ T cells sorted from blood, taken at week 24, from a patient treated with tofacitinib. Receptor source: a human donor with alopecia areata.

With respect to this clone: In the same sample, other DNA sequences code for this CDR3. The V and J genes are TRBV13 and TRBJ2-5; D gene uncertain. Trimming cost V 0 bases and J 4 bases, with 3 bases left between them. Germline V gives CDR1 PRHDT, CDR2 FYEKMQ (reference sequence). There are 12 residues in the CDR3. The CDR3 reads CASSLGRETQYF. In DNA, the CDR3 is TGTGCCAGCAGCTTAGGAAGAGAGACCCAGTACTTC.

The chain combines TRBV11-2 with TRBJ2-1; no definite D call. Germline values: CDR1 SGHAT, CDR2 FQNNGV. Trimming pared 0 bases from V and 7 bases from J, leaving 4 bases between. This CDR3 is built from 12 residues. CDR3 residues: CASSLDGNEQFF. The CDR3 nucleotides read TGTGCCAGCAGCTTAGACGGGAATGAGCAGTTCTTC.

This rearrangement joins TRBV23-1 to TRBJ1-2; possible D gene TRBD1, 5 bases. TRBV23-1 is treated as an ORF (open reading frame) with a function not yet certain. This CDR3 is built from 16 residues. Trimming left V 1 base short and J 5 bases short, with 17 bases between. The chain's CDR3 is CASSQWIDPGKYGYTF. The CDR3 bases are TGCGCCAGCAGTCAATGGATCGATCCAGGGAAGTATGGCTACACCTTC.

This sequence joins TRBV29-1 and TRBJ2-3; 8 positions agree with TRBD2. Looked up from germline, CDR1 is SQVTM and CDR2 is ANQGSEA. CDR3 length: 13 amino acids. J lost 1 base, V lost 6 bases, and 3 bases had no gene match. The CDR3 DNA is TGCAGCGTCGGAGCGGGAGGCACAGATACGCAGTATTTT. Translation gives CSVGAGGTDTQYF.

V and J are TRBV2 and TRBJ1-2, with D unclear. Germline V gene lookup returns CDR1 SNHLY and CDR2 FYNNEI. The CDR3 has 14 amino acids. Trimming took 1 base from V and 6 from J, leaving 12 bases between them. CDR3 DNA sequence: TGTGCCAGCAGTGAAGTGCCCATAATTGATGGCTACACCTTC. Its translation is CASSEVPIIDGYTF.

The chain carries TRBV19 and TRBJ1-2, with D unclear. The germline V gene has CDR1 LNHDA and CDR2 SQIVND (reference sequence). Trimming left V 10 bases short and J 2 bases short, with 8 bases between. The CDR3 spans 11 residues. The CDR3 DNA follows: TGTGCCACCCTAGGGAACTATGGCTACACCTTC. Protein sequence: CATLGNYGYTF.

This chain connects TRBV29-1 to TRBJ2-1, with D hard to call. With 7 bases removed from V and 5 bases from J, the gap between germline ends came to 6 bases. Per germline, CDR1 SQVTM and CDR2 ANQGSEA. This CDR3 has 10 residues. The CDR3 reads CSAWNNEQFF. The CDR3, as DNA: TGCAGCGCTTGGAACAATGAGCAGTTCTTC.

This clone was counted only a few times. The CDR3 protein is CASSDRGNTQYF. In DNA form, the CDR3 reads TGCGCCAGCAGCGACAGGGGGAATACGCAGTATTTT. The chain joins TRBV5-1 to TRBJ2-3; the match to TRBD1 covers 9 bases. Looked up from germline, CDR1 is SGHRS and CDR2 is YFSETQ. This CDR3 comprises 12 residues. The V gene end was trimmed by 4 bases and the J gene end by 7 bases; junction bases not matched to a gene: 1.

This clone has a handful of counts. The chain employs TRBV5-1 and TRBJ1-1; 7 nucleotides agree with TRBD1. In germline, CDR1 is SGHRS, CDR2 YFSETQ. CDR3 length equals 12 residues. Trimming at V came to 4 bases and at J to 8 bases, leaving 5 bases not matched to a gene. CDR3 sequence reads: CASSKGTAEAFF. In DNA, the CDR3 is TGCGCCAGCAGCAAAGGGACAGCCGAAGCTTTCTTT.

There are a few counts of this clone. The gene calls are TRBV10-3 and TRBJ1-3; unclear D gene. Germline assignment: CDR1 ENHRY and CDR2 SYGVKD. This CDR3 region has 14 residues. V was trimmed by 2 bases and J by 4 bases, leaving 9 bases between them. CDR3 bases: TGTGCCATCAGTGAGCCGTTCTCCGGAAACACCATATATTTT. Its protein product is CAISEPFSGNTIYF.

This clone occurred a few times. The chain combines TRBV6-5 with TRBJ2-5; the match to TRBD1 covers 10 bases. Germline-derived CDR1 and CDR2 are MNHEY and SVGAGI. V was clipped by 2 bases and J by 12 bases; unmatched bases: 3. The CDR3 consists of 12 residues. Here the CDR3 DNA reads TGTGCCAGCAGTTACGGCGGGACAGGGGAGTACTTC. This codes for CASSYGGTGEYF.

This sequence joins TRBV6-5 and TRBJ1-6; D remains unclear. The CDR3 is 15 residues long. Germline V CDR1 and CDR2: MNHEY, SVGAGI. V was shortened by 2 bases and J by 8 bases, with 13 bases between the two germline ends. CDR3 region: CASSYATRTHSPLHF. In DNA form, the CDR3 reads TGTGCCAGCAGTTACGCAACAAGGACGCATTCACCCCTCCACTTT.

CDR3 coding DNA: TGTGCCAGCAGTGGCACAGGGTACAATGAGCAGTTCTTC. It yields the protein CASSGTGYNEQFF. The chain combines TRBV6-1 with TRBJ2-1, with TRBD1 as a possible D gene (6 bases). The CDR3 consists of 13 residues. Per the germline V gene, CDR1 is MNHNS and CDR2 is SASEGT. V lost 4 bases to trimming and J lost 4 bases, with 8 bases between them.

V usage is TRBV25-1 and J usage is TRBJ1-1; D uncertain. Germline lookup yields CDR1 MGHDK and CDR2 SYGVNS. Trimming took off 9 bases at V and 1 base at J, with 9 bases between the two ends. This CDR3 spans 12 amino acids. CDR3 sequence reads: CARVDQNTEAFF. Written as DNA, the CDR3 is TGTGCCAGGGTCGACCAGAACACTGAAGCTTTCTTT.

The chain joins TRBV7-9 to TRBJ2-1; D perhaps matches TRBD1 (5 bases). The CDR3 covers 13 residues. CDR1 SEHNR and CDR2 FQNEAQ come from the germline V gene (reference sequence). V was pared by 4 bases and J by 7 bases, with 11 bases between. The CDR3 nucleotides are TGTGCCAGCAGCTCGGAAAACAGGAATGAGCAGTTCTTC. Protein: CASSSENRNEQFF.

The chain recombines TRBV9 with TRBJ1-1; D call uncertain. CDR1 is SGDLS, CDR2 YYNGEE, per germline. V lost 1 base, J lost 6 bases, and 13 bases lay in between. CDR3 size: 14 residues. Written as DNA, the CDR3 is TGTGCCAGCAGCGTACCAATTTTCCCGGCTGAAGCTTTCTTT. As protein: CASSVPIFPAEAFF.

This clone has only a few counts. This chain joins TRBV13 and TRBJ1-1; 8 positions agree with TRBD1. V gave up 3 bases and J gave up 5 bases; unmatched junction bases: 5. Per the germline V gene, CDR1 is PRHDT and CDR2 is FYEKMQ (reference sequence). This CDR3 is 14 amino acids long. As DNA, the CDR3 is TGTGCCAGCAGCTTGACAGGGGTTTGGACTGAAGCTTTCTTT. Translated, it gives CASSLTGVWTEAFF.

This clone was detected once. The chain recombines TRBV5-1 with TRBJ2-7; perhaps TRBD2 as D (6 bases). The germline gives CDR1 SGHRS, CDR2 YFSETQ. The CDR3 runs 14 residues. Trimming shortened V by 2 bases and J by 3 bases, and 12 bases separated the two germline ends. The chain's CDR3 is CASSFEQGGYEQYF. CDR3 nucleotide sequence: TGCGCCAGCAGCTTCGAGCAGGGAGGCTACGAGCAGTACTTC.

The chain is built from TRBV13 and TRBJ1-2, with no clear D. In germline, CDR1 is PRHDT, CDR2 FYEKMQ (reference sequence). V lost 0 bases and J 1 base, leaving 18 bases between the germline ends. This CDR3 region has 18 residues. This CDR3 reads CASSLGRQRPHLNYGYTF. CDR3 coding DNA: TGTGCCAGCAGCTTAGGCCGTCAGCGACCCCACCTTAACTATGGCTACACCTTC. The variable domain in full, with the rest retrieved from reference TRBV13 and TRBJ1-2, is AAGVIQSPRHLIKEKRETATLKCYPIPRHDTVYWYQQGPGQDPQFLISFYEKMQSDKGSIPDRFSAQQFSDYHSELNMSSLELGDSALYFCASSLGRQRPHLNYGYTFGSGTRLTVV.

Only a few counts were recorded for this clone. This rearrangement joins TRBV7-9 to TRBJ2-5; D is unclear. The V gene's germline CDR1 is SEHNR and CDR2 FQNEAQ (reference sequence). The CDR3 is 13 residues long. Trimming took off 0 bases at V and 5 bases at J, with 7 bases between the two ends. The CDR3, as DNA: TGTGCCAGCAGCTTAGCGAAGGCGGAGACCCAGTACTTC. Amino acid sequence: CASSLAKAETQYF.

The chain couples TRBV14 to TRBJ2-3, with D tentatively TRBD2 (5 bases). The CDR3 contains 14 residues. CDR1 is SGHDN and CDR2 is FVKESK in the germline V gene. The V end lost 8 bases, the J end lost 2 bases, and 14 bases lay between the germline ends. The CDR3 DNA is TGTGCCAGCCAAAGGACGGGGAACACAGATACGCAGTATTTT. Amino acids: CASQRTGNTDTQYF.

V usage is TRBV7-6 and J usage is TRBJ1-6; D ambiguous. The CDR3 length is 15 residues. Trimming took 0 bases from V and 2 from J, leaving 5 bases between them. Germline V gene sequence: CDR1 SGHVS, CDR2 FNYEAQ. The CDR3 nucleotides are TGTGCCAGCAGCTTAGCAGGCGCCTATAATTCACCCCTCCACTTT. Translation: CASSLAGAYNSPLHF.

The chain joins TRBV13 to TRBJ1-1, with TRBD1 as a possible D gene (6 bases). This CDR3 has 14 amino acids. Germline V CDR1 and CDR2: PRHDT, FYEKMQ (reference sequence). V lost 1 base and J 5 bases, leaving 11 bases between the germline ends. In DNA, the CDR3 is TGTGCCAGCAGCTTAGCAGGGGAAGAAACTGAAGCTTTCTTT. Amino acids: CASSLAGEETEAFF.

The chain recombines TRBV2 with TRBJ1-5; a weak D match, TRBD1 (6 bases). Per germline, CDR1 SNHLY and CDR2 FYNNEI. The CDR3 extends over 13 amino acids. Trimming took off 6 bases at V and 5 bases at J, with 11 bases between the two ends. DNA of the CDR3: TGTGCCAGCAGCGTAGGGACACATCAGCCCCAGCATTTT. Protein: CASSVGTHQPQHF.